Presented here are 27 T cell receptor beta chains from one specimen sequenced in a study of neurological immune-mediated disorders. TCRdb analysed the 5' RACE reads with MiXCR anew, one entry per CDR3 protein. The profile shows roughly 90,000 distinct CDR3 sequences, roughly 3.5% of them singletons. The sequenced material came from PBMCs. These receptors were obtained from a woman between 50 and 59 years old with multiple sclerosis.

This clonotype was found many times. V is TRBV5-1 and J is TRBJ2-7; D is ambiguous. Trimming took 0 bases from V and 2 from J, leaving 12 bases between them. The CDR3 is made up of 15 amino acids. Germline CDR1 is SGHRS and CDR2 is YFSETQ. CDR3 protein: CASSLGNTATYEQYF. For the CDR3, the DNA is TGCGCCAGCAGCTTGGGAAACACTGCCACCTACGAGCAGTACTTC.

This clonotype was detected a few times. A much larger clone lies a single base off, so this may be a read error. The chain recombines TRBV27 with TRBJ2-3; no clear D gene. CDR3 size: 13 residues. Germline V gene data show CDR1 as MNHEY and CDR2 as SMNVEV (reference sequence). The V end was cut by 3 bases, the J end by 1 base, with 5 bases between. CDR3 nucleotides: TGTGCCAGCAGTTTCAAGGGCACAGATACGCAGTATTTT. Protein product: CASSFKGTDTQYF.

This clonotype was seen many times. This chain uses TRBV20-1 with TRBJ1-1; no firm D call. This CDR3 contains 13 residues. Germline values: CDR1 DFQATT, CDR2 SNEGSKA (reference sequence). Deletions cut 3 bases from V and 0 bases from J, with 8 bases between. The CDR3 spells CSASGPLNTEAFF. In nucleotides, the CDR3 is TGCAGTGCTAGTGGTCCGCTGAACACTGAAGCTTTCTTT.

This clonotype was seen ten or more times. The chain employs TRBV7-9 and TRBJ1-1, with D perhaps TRBD1 (5 bases). CDR3 length: 15 residues. The V gene's germline CDR1 is SEHNR and CDR2 FQNEAQ (reference sequence). Deletions cut 2 bases from V and 4 bases from J, with 14 bases between. The CDR3 bases are TGTGCCAGCAGCTTAAGAGGATCCGGGGGCACTGAAGCTTTCTTT. It is translated as CASSLRGSGGTEAFF.

This clonotype was counted at least ten times. The chain combines TRBV6-5 with TRBJ1-1, with D possibly TRBD1 on 5 matching bases. V lost 6 bases and J 5 bases, leaving 13 bases between the germline ends. The CDR3 runs to 13 residues. CDR1 is MNHEY and CDR2 is SVGAGI in the germline V gene. In DNA form, the CDR3 reads TGTGCCAGCAGGTTAGGGGCCGTTACTGAAGCTTTCTTT. This sequence encodes CASRLGAVTEAFF.

This clonotype was seen many times. The genes are TRBV15 and TRBJ1-2, with TRBD1 as a possible D gene (6 bases). The germline CDR1 and CDR2 sequences are LNHNV and YYDKDF (reference sequence). V was pared by 0 bases and J by 4 bases, with 12 bases between. The CDR3 totals 15 residues. The CDR3 sequence is CATSRDQGRFYGYTF. CDR3 sequence (DNA): TGTGCCACCAGCAGAGATCAGGGGCGCTTCTATGGCTACACCTTC.

The table lists this clonotype with many counts. J is TRBJ2-7 and V is TRBV5-5; D unresolved. From germline, CDR1 is SGHKS and CDR2 YYEKEE (reference sequence). The V and J ends lost 0 bases and 7 bases respectively, with 14 bases between them. The CDR3 has 14 amino acids. CDR3 loop: CASSLVRAYDEQYF. The CDR3, as DNA: TGTGCCAGCAGCTTGGTCCGGGCCTACGATGAGCAGTACTTC.

The table lists this clonotype with a few counts. CDR3 DNA: TGTGCCAGTCCGAGGCGAGGATTGAACACTGAAGCTTTCTTT. Translating it yields CASPRRGLNTEAFF. The chain links TRBV3-1 to TRBJ1-1; D is ambiguous. Trimming removed 9 bases from V and 0 bases from J, with 14 bases in between. The CDR3 spans 14 residues. The germline V gene encodes CDR1 LGHDT and CDR2 YNNKEL (reference sequence).

This clonotype was detected many times. This chain joins TRBV24-1 and TRBJ1-1, with 8 bases matching TRBD1. The V and J ends lost 3 bases and 13 bases, in that order; junction bases with no gene match: 12. CDR1 is KGHDR, CDR2 SFDVKD, per germline. This CDR3 is 14 amino acids long. For the CDR3, the DNA is TGTGCCACCAGTGATGTGAGGCTCTTACAGGGGGTTTTCTTT. This sequence encodes CATSDVRLLQGVFF.

This clonotype was seen ten or more times. This chain connects TRBV5-5 to TRBJ1-5; a weak D match, TRBD1 (6 bases). The CDR3 loop spans 15 amino acids. The V end lost 2 bases, the J end lost 3 bases, and 12 bases lay between the germline ends. The germline gives CDR1 SGHKS, CDR2 YYEKEE (reference sequence). The chain's CDR3 is CASSFSRGHNQPQHF. The CDR3 region has the DNA TGTGCCAGCAGCTTCTCCAGGGGCCACAATCAGCCCCAGCATTTT.

At least ten counts were recorded for this clonotype. This chain links TRBV5-1 with TRBJ2-5, with 9 bases that match TRBD1. Germline V lookup: CDR1 SGHRS, CDR2 YFSETQ. The CDR3 loop spans 16 amino acids. V lost 3 bases, J lost 5 bases, and 11 bases stayed unmatched. The CDR3 nucleotides are TGCGCCAGCAGCTCCCCGGGACAGGGAGATGGTGAGACCCAGTACTTC. Its translation is CASSSPGQGDGETQYF. Full variable domain (outside the CDR3, taken from reference TRBV5-1 and TRBJ2-5): KAGVTQTPRYLIKTRGQQVTLSCSPISGHRSVSWYQQTPGQGLQFLFEYFSETQRNKGNFPGRFSGRQFSNSRSEMNVSTLELGDSALYLCASSSPGQGDGETQYFGPGTRLLVL.

The sample holds many counts of this clonotype. In this CDR3 the conserved last residue, phenylalanine or tryptophan, is missing, so a read error is likely. It is unclear where the CDR3 begins or ends on the DNA, so no DNA is shown, and the CDR3 is as TCRdb lists it. The V gene is TRBV20-1, the J gene TRBJ2-7; TRBD1, the table's D call, was not compared with the DNA. From germline, CDR1 is DFQATT and CDR2 SNEGSKA (reference sequence). The CDR3 numbers 11 amino acids, ends counted. CDR3 protein: CSALLGGVLSC.

This clonotype has at least ten counts. This rearrangement joins TRBV7-9 to TRBJ1-2; the match to TRBD1 covers 7 bases. The CDR3 loop spans 12 amino acids. J lost 14 bases, V lost 4 bases, and 10 bases had no gene match. The germline gives CDR1 SEHNR, CDR2 FQNEAQ (reference sequence). The CDR3 region is CASSWDSFTGTF. For the CDR3, the DNA is TGTGCCAGCAGCTGGGACAGCTTCACCGGTACCTTC.

This clonotype was found many times. The chain combines TRBV5-5 with TRBJ2-4; 7 positions agree with TRBD1. The germline CDR1 and CDR2 sequences are SGHKS and YYEKEE (reference sequence). With 4 bases clipped from V and 0 bases from J, the junction kept 16 bases outside the gene matches. The CDR3 length is 19 residues. CDR3 coding DNA: TGTGCCAGCAGCCTCCGGTCACAGGGGACAGATCTAGCCAAAAACATTCAGTACTTC. Protein sequence: CASSLRSQGTDLAKNIQYF.

There are many counts of this clonotype. The chain employs TRBV6-5 and TRBJ1-5; D is perhaps TRBD1 (5 bases). The CDR3 has 14 amino acids. CDR1 and CDR2 (germline): MNHEY, SVGAGI. With 6 bases removed from V and 4 bases from J, the gap between germline ends came to 13 bases. The DNA of the CDR3 is TGTGCCAGCAGAACCGCGGGGGAAAATCAGCCCCAGCATTTT. Residues: CASRTAGENQPQHF.

This clonotype was counted ten times or more. The chain links TRBV15 to TRBJ1-6, with D uncertain. With 0 bases removed from V and 13 bases from J, the gap between germline ends came to 16 bases. CDR1 is LNHNV and CDR2 is YYDKDF in the germline V gene (reference sequence). CDR3 size: 15 residues. The CDR3, as DNA: TGTGCCACCAGCAGAGAGGAAGGAGGAAATAGGCCCCTCCACTTT. Amino acids: CATSREEGGNRPLHF.

This clonotype came up many times. The chain has TRBV20-1 and TRBJ2-1; D is uncertain. CDR1 and CDR2 (germline): DFQATT, SNEGSKA (reference sequence). The CDR3 runs to 13 residues. The V end lost 1 base, the J end lost 6 bases, and 10 bases lay between the germline ends. The CDR3 DNA sequence: TGCAGTGCTAGAGCGAGCAATATCAATGAGCAGTTCTTC. This translates into CSARASNINEQFF.

This clonotype was recorded at least ten times. This sequence joins TRBV10-3 and TRBJ1-2; 11 bases agree with TRBD1. Germline CDR1 reads ENHRY; CDR2 reads SYGVKD. The CDR3 is 17 amino acids. The trim removed 2 bases at V and 7 bases at J, leaving 12 bases unmatched. DNA for the CDR3: TGTGCCATCAGTGAGCAACTATCAACCGGGACAGGGGGTGGCTACACCTTC. Translating gives CAISEQLSTGTGGGYTF.

This clonotype occurred many times. This chain connects TRBV20-1 to TRBJ1-4; D not resolved. V dropped 4 bases and J dropped 8 bases, with 11 bases sitting between them. In germline, CDR1 is DFQATT, CDR2 SNEGSKA (reference sequence). This CDR3 has 12 residues. This CDR3 reads CSATRDREKLFF. The CDR3, as DNA: TGCAGTGCTACTCGGGATAGGGAAAAACTGTTTTTT.

This clonotype was seen at least ten times. The J gene is TRBJ1-1, the V gene TRBV3-1; D not resolved. CDR1 is LGHDT and CDR2 is YNNKEL in the germline V gene (reference sequence). V was trimmed by 7 bases and J by 0 bases, leaving 12 bases between them. This CDR3 is built from 14 residues. CDR3 loop: CASTHNAMNTEAFF. In DNA, the CDR3 is TGTGCCAGCACCCACAATGCGATGAACACTGAAGCTTTCTTT. The entire variable domain, with the rest obtained from reference TRBV3-1 and TRBJ1-1, is as follows: DTAVSQTPKYLVTQMGNDKSIKCEQNLGHDTMYWYKQDSKKFLKIMFSYNNKELIINETVPNRFSPKSPDKAHLNLHINSLELGDSAVYFCASTHNAMNTEAFFGQGTRLTVV.

The table lists this clonotype with many counts. The CDR3 region is CASSEGQKQETQYF. The CDR3 DNA sequence: TGTGCCAGCAGTGAGGGACAGAAACAAGAGACCCAGTACTTC. V and J are TRBV25-1 and TRBJ2-5; 7 bases agree with TRBD1. This CDR3 has 14 amino acids. From germline, CDR1 is MGHDK and CDR2 SYGVNS. Trimming took 3 bases from V and 2 from J; bases not matched to a gene: 3.

This clonotype was counted ten times or more. This chain uses TRBV4-3 with TRBJ2-3, with TRBD2 matching 8 bases. The CDR3 extends over 19 amino acids. V was clipped by 0 bases and J by 2 bases; unmatched bases: 13. The V gene's germline CDR1 is LGHNA and CDR2 YSLEER. CDR3 protein: CASSQENWSAGGNTDTQYF. DNA for the CDR3: TGCGCCAGCAGCCAAGAGAATTGGTCGGCGGGGGGCAACACAGATACGCAGTATTTT.

This clonotype came up many times. The chain uses TRBV7-3 and TRBJ1-1; possible D gene TRBD1, 5 bases. CDR3 length: 15 amino acids. The ends were cut back, 0 bases at V and 6 bases at J, with 14 bases in the middle. The germline V gene encodes CDR1 SGHTA and CDR2 FQGTGA. CDR3 amino acids: CASSLTGSGLAEAFF. Here the CDR3 DNA reads TGTGCCAGCAGCTTAACAGGCTCAGGGCTCGCTGAAGCTTTCTTT.

This clonotype showed up many times. V is TRBV5-1 and J is TRBJ1-1; D is possibly TRBD1 (6 bases). The CDR3 runs 15 residues. V shed 4 bases and J shed 5 bases, with 18 bases lying between them. CDR1 is SGHRS and CDR2 is YFSETQ in the germline V gene. The CDR3 here is CASSHRGLEGTEAFF. CDR3 DNA: TGCGCCAGCAGCCACCGGGGGCTGGAGGGTACTGAAGCTTTCTTT. Complete variable domain (other parts from reference TRBV5-1 and TRBJ1-1): KAGVTQTPRYLIKTRGQQVTLSCSPISGHRSVSWYQQTPGQGLQFLFEYFSETQRNKGNFPGRFSGRQFSNSRSEMNVSTLELGDSALYLCASSHRGLEGTEAFFGQGTRLTVV.

The sample holds many counts of this clonotype. The chain uses TRBV20-1 and TRBJ2-5; tentatively, D is TRBD2 (6 bases). Trimming cost V 3 bases and J 2 bases, with 19 bases left between them. From germline, CDR1 is DFQATT and CDR2 SNEGSKA (reference sequence). The CDR3 totals 16 residues. CDR3: CSARSVRGGFQETQYF. In nucleotides, the CDR3 is TGCAGTGCTAGGTCGGTGCGGGGCGGCTTTCAAGAGACCCAGTACTTC.

The sample holds many counts of this clonotype. This sequence joins TRBV20-1 and TRBJ2-2; D is ambiguous. This CDR3 is built from 16 residues. Germline CDR1 and CDR2: DFQATT and SNEGSKA (reference sequence). V shed 1 base and J shed 4 bases, with 16 bases lying between them. CDR3 bases: TGCAGTGCTAGAGGACGCAGTCGGATTTTCACCGGGGAGCTGTTTTTT. It is translated as CSARGRSRIFTGELFF.

This clonotype was seen at least ten times. The chain links TRBV12-3 or TRBV12-4 to TRBJ1-1; D is unresolved. There are 11 residues in the CDR3. V lost 7 bases, J lost 4 bases, and 7 bases lay in between. CDR3 DNA: TGTGCCAGCACCCCGGGCACTGAAGCTTTCTTT. It translates to CASTPGTEAFF.